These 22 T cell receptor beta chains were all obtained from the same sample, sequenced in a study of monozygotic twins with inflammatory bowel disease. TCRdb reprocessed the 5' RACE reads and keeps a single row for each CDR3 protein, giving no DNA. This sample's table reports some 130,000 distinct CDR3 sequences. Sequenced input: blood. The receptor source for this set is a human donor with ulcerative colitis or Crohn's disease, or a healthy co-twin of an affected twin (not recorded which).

CDR3: CASSLGPGSYNEQFF. The chain joins TRBV7-2 to TRBJ2-1. The CDR3 covers 15 residues. Germline V gene data show CDR1 as SGHTA and CDR2 as FQGNSA.

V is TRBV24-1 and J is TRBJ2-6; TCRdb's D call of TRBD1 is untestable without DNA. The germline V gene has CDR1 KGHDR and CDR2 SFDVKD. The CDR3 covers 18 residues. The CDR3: CATSDASGSPSGANVLTF.

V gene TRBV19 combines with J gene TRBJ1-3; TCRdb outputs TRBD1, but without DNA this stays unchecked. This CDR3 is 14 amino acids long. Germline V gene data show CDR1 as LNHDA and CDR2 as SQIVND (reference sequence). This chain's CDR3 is CASSITGDGNTIYF.

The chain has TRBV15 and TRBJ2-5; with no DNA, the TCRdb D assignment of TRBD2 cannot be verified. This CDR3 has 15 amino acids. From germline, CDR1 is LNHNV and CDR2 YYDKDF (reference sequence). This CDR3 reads CATSRDPGLQETQYF.

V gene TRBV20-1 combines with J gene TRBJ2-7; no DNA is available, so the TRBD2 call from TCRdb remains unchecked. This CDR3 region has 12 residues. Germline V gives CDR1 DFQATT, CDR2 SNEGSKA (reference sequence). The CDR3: CSAILAGYEQYF.

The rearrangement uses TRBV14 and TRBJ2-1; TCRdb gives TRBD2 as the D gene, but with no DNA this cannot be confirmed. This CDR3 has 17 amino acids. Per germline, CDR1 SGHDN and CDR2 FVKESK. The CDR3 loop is CASSHERRTFSYNEQFF.

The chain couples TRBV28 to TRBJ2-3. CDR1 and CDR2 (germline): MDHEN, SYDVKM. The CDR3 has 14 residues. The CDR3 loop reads CASSPTLYTDTQYF.

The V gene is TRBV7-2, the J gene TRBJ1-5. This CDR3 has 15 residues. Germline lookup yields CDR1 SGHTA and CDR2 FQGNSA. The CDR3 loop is CASSLEGGVGQPQHF. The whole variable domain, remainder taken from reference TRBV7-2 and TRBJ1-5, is GAGVSQSPSNKVTEKGKDVELRCDPISGHTALYWYRQSLGQGLEFLIYFQGNSAPDKSGLPSDRFSAERTGGSVSTLTIQRTQQEDSAVYLCASSLEGGVGQPQHFGDGTRLSIL.

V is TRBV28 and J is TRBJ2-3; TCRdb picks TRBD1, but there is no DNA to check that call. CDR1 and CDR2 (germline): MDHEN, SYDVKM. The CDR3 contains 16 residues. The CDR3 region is CASSPLGGRGTDTQYF.

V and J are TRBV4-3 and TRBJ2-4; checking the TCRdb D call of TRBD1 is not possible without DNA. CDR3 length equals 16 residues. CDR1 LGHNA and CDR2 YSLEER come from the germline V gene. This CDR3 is CASSQAYPGDENIQYF.

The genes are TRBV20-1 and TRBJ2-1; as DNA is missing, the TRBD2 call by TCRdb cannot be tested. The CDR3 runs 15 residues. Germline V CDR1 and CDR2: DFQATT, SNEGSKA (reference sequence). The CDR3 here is CSAYRTSGFYNEQFF.

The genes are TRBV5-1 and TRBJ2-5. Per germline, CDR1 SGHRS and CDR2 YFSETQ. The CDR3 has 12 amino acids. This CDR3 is CASSWNGETQYF. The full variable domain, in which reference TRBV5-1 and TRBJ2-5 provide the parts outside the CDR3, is KAGVTQTPRYLIKTRGQQVTLSCSPISGHRSVSWYQQTPGQGLQFLFEYFSETQRNKGNFPGRFSGRQFSNSRSEMNVSTLELGDSALYLCASSWNGETQYFGPGTRLLVL.

CDR3 sequence: CSAPPGTSGFNEQFF. J is TRBJ2-1 and V is TRBV20-1; TCRdb gives TRBD2 as the D gene, but with no DNA this cannot be confirmed. This CDR3 has 15 residues. CDR1 and CDR2 (germline): DFQATT, SNEGSKA (reference sequence).

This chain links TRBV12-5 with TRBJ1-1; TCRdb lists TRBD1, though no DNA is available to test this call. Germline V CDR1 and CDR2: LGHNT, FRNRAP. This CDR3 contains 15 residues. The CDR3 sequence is CASGRRTGPGTEAFF.

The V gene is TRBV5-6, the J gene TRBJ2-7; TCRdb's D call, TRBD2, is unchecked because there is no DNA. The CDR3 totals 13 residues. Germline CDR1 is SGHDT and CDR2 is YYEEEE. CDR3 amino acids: CASSSLAFYEQYF.

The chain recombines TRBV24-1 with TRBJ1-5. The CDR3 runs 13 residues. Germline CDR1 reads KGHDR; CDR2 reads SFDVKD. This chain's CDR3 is CTTSESSSQPQHF.

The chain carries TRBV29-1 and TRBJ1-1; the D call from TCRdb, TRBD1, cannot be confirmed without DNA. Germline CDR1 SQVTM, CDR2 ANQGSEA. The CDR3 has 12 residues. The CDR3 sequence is CSVGQTNTEAFF.

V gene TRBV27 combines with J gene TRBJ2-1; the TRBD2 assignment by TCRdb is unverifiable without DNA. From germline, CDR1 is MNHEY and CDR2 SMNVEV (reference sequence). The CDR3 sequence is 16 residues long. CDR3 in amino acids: CASSLSGAGGPGEQFF.

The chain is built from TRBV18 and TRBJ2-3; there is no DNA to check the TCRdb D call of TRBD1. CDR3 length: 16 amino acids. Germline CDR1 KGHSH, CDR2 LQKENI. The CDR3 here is CASSRTGQEGPDTQYF.

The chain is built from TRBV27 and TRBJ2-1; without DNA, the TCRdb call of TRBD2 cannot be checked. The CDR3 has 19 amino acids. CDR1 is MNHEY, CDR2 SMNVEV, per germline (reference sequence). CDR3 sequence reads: CASSLVTSGITSSYNEQFF.

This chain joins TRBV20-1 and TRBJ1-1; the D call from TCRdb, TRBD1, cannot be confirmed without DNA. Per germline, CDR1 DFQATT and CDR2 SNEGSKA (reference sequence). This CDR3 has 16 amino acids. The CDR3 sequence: CSARGTRGGLDTEAFF.

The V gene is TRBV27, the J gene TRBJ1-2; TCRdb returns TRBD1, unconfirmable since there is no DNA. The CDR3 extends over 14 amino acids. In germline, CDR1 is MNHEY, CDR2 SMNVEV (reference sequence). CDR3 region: CASSAITGDGGYTF.